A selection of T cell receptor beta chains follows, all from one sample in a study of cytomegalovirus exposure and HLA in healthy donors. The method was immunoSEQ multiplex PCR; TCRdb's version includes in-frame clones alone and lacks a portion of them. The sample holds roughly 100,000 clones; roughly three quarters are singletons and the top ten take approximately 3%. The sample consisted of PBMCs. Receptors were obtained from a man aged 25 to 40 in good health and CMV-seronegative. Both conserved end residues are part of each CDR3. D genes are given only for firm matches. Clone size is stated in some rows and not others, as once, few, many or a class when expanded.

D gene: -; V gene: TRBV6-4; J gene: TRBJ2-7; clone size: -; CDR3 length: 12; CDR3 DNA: TGTGCCCAAGGCAGCGGCAACTACGGGCAGTACTTC; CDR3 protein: CAQGSGNYGQYF
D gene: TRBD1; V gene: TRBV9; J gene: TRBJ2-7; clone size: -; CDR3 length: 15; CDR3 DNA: TGTGCCAGCAACACATACGGGGACAGCTCCTACGAGCAGTACTTC; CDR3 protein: CASNTYGDSSYEQYF
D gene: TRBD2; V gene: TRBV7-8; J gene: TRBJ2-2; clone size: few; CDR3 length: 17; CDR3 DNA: TGTGCCAGCAGCACCCGACTAGCGGGAGACTACACCGGGGAGCTGTTTTTT; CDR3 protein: CASSTRLAGDYTGELFF
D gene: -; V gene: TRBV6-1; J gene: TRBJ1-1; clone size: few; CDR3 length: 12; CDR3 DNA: TGTGCCAGCAGTCCACGGTTGACTGAAGCTTTCTTT; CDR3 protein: CASSPRLTEAFF
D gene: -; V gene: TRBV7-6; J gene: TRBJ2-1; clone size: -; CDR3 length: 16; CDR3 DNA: TGTGCCAGCAGCTCCCCCGGTCTTGGCTCCTACAATGAGCAGTTCTTC; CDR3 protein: CASSSPGLGSYNEQFF
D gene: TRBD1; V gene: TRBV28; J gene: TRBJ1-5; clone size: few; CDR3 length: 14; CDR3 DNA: TGTGCCAGCAGCTCCGGGACAGGGGCGCAGCCCCAGCATTTT; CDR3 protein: CASSSGTGAQPQHF
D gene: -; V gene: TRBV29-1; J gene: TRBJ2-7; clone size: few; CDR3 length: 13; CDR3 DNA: TGCAGCTTGTCGGGACTGCCACCCTACGAGCAGTACTTC; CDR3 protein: CSLSGLPPYEQYF
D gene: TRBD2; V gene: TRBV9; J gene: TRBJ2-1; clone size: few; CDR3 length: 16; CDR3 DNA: TGTGCCAGCAGCGTAGTGGCGGCTAGCGGGAACAATGAGCAGTTCTTC; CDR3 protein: CASSVVAASGNNEQFF
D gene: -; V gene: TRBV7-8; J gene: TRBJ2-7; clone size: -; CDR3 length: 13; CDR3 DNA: TGTGCCAGCAGCTTAGCCCCCCTTTACGAGCAGTACTTC; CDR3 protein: CASSLAPLYEQYF
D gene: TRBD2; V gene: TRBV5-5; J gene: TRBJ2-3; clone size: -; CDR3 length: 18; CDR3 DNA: TGTGCCAGCAGCTTGATTCGGTCTAGCGGGAGGAGCACAGATACGCAGTATTTT; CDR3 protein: CASSLIRSSGRSTDTQYF
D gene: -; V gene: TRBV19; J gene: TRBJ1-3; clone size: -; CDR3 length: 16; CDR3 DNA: TGTGCCAGTACACCGAAGAAGGGGAATTTTAGAAACACCATATATTTT; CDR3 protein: CASTPKKGNFRNTIYF
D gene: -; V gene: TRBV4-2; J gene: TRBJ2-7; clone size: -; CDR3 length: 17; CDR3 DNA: TGTGCCAGCAGCCAGGGAAATTCCGGGACTGTGAGCTACGAGCAGTACTTC; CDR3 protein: CASSQGNSGTVSYEQYF
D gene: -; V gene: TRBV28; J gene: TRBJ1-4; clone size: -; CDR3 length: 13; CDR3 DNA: TGTGCCAGCAGTTTACCCGGTACTGAAAAACTGTTTTTT; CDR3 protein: CASSLPGTEKLFF
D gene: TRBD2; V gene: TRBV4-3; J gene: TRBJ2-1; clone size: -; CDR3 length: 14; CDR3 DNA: TGCGCCAGCAGCCCTAGCGGGTCGGGATATGAGCAGTTCTTC; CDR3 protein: CASSPSGSGYEQFF